The sequence of this T cell receptor (beta chain) was determined in a study of early T cells in non-severe SARS-CoV-2 infection. Overall study: Sequenced bulk RNA came from whole blood that was unsorted, and chains were unpaired. Notes on the study in general: Anti-spike CD8 responses were favored in VDJdb matching, and private and CD4 specificities were missed.

Individual cDNA molecules each received unique molecular identifiers attached to them. TCRdb re-called the 5' RACE reads through MiXCR, storing one row per CDR3 protein. Counted here are approximately 65,000 distinct CDR3 sequences, approximately 13% occurring once; the ten biggest clones make up over 12%. Germline V gene sequence: CDR1 SGHTA, CDR2 FQGNSA. V dropped 4 bases and J dropped 4 bases, with 19 bases sitting between them. The CDR3 has 16 residues. This clonotype has at least ten counts. What it binds is not known. This receptor was identified in an adult who was a healthcare worker with PCR-confirmed SARS-CoV-2 infection or an uninfected control (not recorded which). The V gene is TRBV7-2, the J gene TRBJ1-2; possibly TRBD1 for D (6 bases). Sequenced input: whole blood. DNA for the CDR3: TGTGCCAGCAGCTCCCTAGGGGGGGCGCCTGGCTATGGCTACACCTTC. It encodes CASSSLGGAPGYGYTF.